This T cell receptor (beta chain) was sequenced during a study of T cells after yellow fever vaccination. Study-wide points: Some clonotypes were seen in both the CD4 and the CD8 compartments. These made up a small share and likely arose from convergent recombination. Abundant clonotypes from the bulk population could contaminate FACS-sorted repertoires. Detected again after the booster were most primary-vaccination clones, at almost 97% CD4 and approximately 90% CD8.

As TCR cDNA was made by 5'RACE template switching, a universal primer site and UMIs were added. A single record per CDR3 protein comes from TCRdb applying MiXCR to the 5' RACE reads. The data show hundreds of thousands of distinct CDR3 sequences, approximately 5.7% seen once. About this clonotype: Antigen unknown.

The V gene lost 3 bases and the J gene lost 4 bases, with 12 bases spanning the gap. Germline CDR1 and CDR2: KGHSH and LQKENI. This CDR3 region has 15 residues. The chain combines TRBV18 with TRBJ2-2; possibly TRBD2 for D (5 bases). The receptor was derived from a young man who received the YFV17D yellow fever vaccine. Sequences were derived from PBMCs, sampled 5 days after the yellow fever booster vaccination. DNA of the CDR3: TGTGCCAGCTCACCCCAGGAGGTGGGCACCGGGGAGCTGTTTTTT. Translating it yields CASSPQEVGTGELFF.